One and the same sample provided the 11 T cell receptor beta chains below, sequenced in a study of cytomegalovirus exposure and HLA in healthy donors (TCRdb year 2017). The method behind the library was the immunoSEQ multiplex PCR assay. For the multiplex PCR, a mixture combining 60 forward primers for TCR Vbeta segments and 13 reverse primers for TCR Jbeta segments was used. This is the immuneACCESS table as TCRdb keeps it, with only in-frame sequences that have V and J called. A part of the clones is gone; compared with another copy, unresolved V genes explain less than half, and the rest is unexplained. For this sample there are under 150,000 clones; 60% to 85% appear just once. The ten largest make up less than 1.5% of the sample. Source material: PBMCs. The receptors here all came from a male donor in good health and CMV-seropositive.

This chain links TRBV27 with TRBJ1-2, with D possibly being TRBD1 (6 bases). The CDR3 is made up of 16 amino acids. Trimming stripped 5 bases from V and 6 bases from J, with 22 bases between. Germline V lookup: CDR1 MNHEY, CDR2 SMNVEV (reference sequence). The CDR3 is CASSQDRLLLLDGYTF. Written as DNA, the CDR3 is TGTGCCAGCAGTCAAGACAGGTTGTTGCTCCTCGATGGCTACACCTTC.

The CDR3 DNA is TGTGCCAGCAGCCTTTCTATTGGGGCGAACTTGGCTCATACGCAGTATTTT. It specifies CASSLSIGANLAHTQYF. The chain is built from TRBV9 and TRBJ2-3; D is possibly TRBD1 (5 bases). V was clipped by 4 bases and J by 7 bases, with 25 bases between them. There are 17 residues in the CDR3. CDR1 SGDLS and CDR2 YYNGEE come from the germline V gene.

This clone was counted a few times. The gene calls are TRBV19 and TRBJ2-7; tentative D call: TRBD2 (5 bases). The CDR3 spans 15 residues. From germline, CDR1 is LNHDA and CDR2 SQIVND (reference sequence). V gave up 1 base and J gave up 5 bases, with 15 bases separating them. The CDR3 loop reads CASSIVWRSFDEQYF. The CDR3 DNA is TGTGCCAGTAGTATAGTGTGGAGGAGTTTCGACGAGCAGTACTTC. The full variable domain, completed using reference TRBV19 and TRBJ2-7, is DGGITQSPKYLFRKEGQNVTLSCEQNLNHDAMYWYRQDPGQGLRLIYYSQIVNDFQKGDIAEGYSVSREKKESFPLTVTSAQKNPTAFYLCASSIVWRSFDEQYFGPGTRLTVT.

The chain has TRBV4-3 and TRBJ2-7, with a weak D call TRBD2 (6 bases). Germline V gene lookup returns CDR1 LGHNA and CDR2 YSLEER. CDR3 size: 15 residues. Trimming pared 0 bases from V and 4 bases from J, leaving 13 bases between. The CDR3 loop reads CASSQDRAGSYEQYF. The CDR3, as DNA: TGCGCCAGCAGCCAAGATCGGGCGGGATCATACGAGCAGTACTTC.

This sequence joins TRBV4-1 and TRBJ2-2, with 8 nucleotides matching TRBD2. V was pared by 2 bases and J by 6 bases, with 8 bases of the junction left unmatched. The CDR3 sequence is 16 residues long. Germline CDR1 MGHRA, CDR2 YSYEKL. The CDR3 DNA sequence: TGCGCCAGCAGCCAACCAGCGGGAGTGGGTGCCGGGGAGCTGTTTTTT. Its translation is CASSQPAGVGAGELFF.

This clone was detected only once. The CDR3 sequence is CASSQRLAGSYEQYF. The CDR3 nucleotides are TGTGCCAGCAGTCAAAGACTAGCGGGCTCATACGAGCAGTACTTC. The J gene is TRBJ2-7, the V gene TRBV6-5; 10 bases agree with TRBD2. The CDR3 totals 15 residues. The V segment lost 5 bases and the J segment 4 bases; nucleotides outside the gene matches: 8. Germline CDR1 reads MNHEY; CDR2 reads SVGAGI.

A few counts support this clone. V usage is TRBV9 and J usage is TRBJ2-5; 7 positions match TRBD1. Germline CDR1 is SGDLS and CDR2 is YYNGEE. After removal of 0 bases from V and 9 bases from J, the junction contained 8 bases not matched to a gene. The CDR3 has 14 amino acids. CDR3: CASSVGGTDVAQYF. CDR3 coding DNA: TGTGCCAGCAGCGTAGGGGGGACAGACGTAGCCCAGTACTTC.

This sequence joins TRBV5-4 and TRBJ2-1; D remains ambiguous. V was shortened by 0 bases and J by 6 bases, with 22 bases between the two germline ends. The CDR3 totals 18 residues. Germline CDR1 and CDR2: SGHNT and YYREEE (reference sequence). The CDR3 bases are TGTGCCAGCAGCTTGGACGGCCTTGCTACTATAACCCCCAATGAGCAGTTCTTC. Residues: CASSLDGLATITPNEQFF.

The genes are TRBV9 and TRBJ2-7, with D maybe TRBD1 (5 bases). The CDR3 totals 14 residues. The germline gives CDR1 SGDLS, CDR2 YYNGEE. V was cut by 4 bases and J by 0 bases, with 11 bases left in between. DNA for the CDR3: TGTGCCAGCAGCCCCCGACAGAGCTCCTACGAGCAGTACTTC. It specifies CASSPRQSSYEQYF.

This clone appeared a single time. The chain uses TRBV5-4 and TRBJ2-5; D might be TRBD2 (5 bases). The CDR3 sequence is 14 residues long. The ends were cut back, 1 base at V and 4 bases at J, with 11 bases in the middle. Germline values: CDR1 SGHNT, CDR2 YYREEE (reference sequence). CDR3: CASSLYTRGETQYF. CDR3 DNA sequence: TGTGCCAGCAGCTTGTATACTAGAGGAGAGACCCAGTACTTC.

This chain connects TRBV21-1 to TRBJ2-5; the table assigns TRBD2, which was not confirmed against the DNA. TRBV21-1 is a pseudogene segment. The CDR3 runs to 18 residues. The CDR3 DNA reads TGTGCCAGCAGCAAAGTAGGCGATAGCGGGGCAATAGAAGAGACCCAGTACTTC. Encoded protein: CASSKVGDSGAIEETQYF.